This passage covers 15 T cell receptor beta chains from one sample sequenced in a study of blood T cells in healthy people across ages. A second 7 to 11 cycle PCR used barcoded and J-beta primers. TCRdb reprocessed the 5' RACE reads via MiXCR and lists one record per CDR3 protein. This table holds roughly 680,000 distinct CDR3 sequences, about 51% found once. The sequencing sample was made of blood. The source of these receptors is an elderly woman in good health.

The chain recombines TRBV5-1 with TRBJ2-3; 10 nucleotides align to TRBD2. CDR1 SGHRS and CDR2 YFSETQ come from the germline V gene. This CDR3 is 16 amino acids long. Germline trimming cut 4 bases from V and 3 bases from J; bases unmatched to any gene: 8. The CDR3 reads CASSPGGSGGTDTQYF. The CDR3 coding sequence is TGCGCCAGCAGCCCGGGTGGTAGCGGGGGGACAGATACGCAGTATTTT.

The CDR3 nucleotides are TGTGCCAGCAGCCCGCAGGGGGCTAGTAATTCACCCCTCCACTTT. Protein sequence: CASSPQGASNSPLHF. This sequence joins TRBV9 and TRBJ1-6; 8 bases are shared with TRBD1. The trim removed 4 bases at V and 6 bases at J, leaving 6 bases unmatched. The length of the CDR3 is 15 residues. Looked up from germline, CDR1 is SGDLS and CDR2 is YYNGEE.

This chain links TRBV7-9 with TRBJ2-1; unclear D gene. The assigned J gene may be wrong: the sequence end matches TRBJ2-7 better. The CDR3 covers 15 residues. Germline lookup yields CDR1 SEHNR and CDR2 FQNEAQ (reference sequence). The CDR3 nucleotides read TGTGCCAGCAGTACCCTCGTTCCGGCCTACAATGAGCAGTACTTC. It translates to CASSTLVPAYNEQYF.

Concerning this clonotype: This may be a read error: a much more frequent sequence differs by one nucleotide. V and J are TRBV12-3 or TRBV12-4 and TRBJ1-2; D ambiguous. Trimming pared 2 bases from V and 4 bases from J, leaving 11 bases between. This CDR3 comprises 14 residues. CDR3 sequence: CASSLWASSYGYTF. For the CDR3, the DNA is TGTGCCAGCAGTTTATGGGCTTCTAGCTATGGCTACACCTTC.

The chain links TRBV20-1 to TRBJ2-5; the D gene is possibly TRBD1 (6 bases). This CDR3 has 16 amino acids. V dropped 0 bases and J dropped 1 base, with 15 bases sitting between them. The germline V gene encodes CDR1 DFQATT and CDR2 SNEGSKA (reference sequence). The CDR3 sequence is CSARDPQQGIQETQYF. The CDR3 nucleotides read TGCAGTGCTAGAGATCCTCAACAGGGCATCCAAGAGACCCAGTACTTC.

This clonotype was recorded a few times. The chain joins TRBV7-8 to TRBJ2-7; D remains ambiguous. V dropped 5 bases and J dropped 3 bases, with 17 bases sitting between them. The germline V gene encodes CDR1 SGHVS and CDR2 FQNEAQ. CDR3 size: 15 residues. In nucleotides, the CDR3 is TGTGCCAGCAGCGGAATCAAGACGAGTATCTACGAGCAGTACTTC. Encoded protein: CASSGIKTSIYEQYF.

Concerning this clonotype itself: Being one base from a much bigger clone, this may be a read error. CDR3 region: CASSEAVAGVSYGQFF. The CDR3 DNA follows: TGCGCCAGCAGCGAGGCCGTAGCGGGAGTATCGTATGGGCAGTTCTTC. The chain employs TRBV4-1 and TRBJ2-1, with 9 bases identical to TRBD2. The length of the CDR3 is 16 residues. From germline, CDR1 is MGHRA and CDR2 YSYEKL. Trimming at V came to 5 bases and at J to 12 bases, leaving 17 bases not matched to a gene.

With respect to this clonotype: A read error may be the cause here, since a much bigger clone is one base away. This sequence joins TRBV29-1 and TRBJ2-3; D is perhaps TRBD2 (5 bases). The germline V and J ends were trimmed by 7 bases and 1 base, with 9 bases remaining between them. This CDR3 has 12 residues. Germline V gene data show CDR1 as SQVTM and CDR2 as ANQGSEA. The CDR3: CSGDGGTDTQYF. DNA for the CDR3: TGCAGCGGCGACGGGGGCACAGATACGCAGTATTTT.

This clonotype has ten or more counts. The CDR3 protein is CASSYAWGEETQYF. In nucleotides, the CDR3 is TGTGCCAGCAGTTACGCGTGGGGAGAAGAGACCCAGTACTTC. The chain joins TRBV6-5 to TRBJ2-5; D is possibly TRBD2 (5 bases). Looked up from germline, CDR1 is MNHEY and CDR2 is SVGAGI. This CDR3 comprises 14 residues. V lost 2 bases to trimming and J lost 3 bases, with 10 bases between them.

The chain joins TRBV18 to TRBJ2-1, with D tentatively TRBD2 (6 bases). Germline V gene sequence: CDR1 KGHSH, CDR2 LQKENI. The length of the CDR3 is 16 residues. Between the trimmed V and J ends, which lost 0 bases and 0 bases, there was a span of 9 bases. CDR3 amino acids: CASSPPTGVSYNEQFF. In nucleotides, the CDR3 is TGTGCCAGCTCACCACCGACGGGGGTCTCCTACAATGAGCAGTTCTTC.

The chain has TRBV7-8 and TRBJ2-1, with 7 bases fitting TRBD2. Losses at the gene ends were 5 bases for V and 2 bases for J; bases not matched to a gene: 12. CDR1 and CDR2 (germline): SGHVS, FQNEAQ. The CDR3 is 17 amino acids. Written as DNA, the CDR3 is TGTGCCAGCAGCGCCCTATCGACTAGCCTCCCCTACAATGAGCAGTTCTTC. Translating gives CASSALSTSLPYNEQFF.

This clonotype was found a few times. The chain recombines TRBV29-1 with TRBJ2-1; 7 bases align to TRBD1. Germline values: CDR1 SQVTM, CDR2 ANQGSEA. The CDR3 length is 15 residues. The junction had 11 bases not matched to a gene; V was cut back by 4 bases and J by 5 bases. CDR3: CSVGDTGVGHNEQFF. DNA of the CDR3: TGCAGCGTTGGAGACACAGGGGTTGGCCACAATGAGCAGTTCTTC.

A word on this clonotype: A much larger clone lies one base from this, so it may be a read error. The rearrangement links TRBV7-2 to TRBJ2-5, with D perhaps matching TRBD2 (5 bases). Germline V gene sequence: CDR1 SGHTA, CDR2 FQGNSA. CDR3 length equals 15 residues. The CDR3 sequence is CASSLSGSGIETQNF. The CDR3 DNA reads as TGTGCCAGCAGCTTAAGTGGGTCCGGGATTGAGACCCAGAACTTC.

Notes on this clonotype: Just one base apart from a much larger clone, this may be a read error. V gene TRBV27 combines with J gene TRBJ2-7; either TRBD1 or TRBD2 may supply D (5 bases each). CDR1 and CDR2 (germline): MNHEY, SMNVEV (reference sequence). V was cut by 6 bases and J by 2 bases, with 8 bases left in between. The CDR3 sequence is 12 residues long. CDR3 sequence reads: CASRGEPYEQYF. The CDR3 DNA follows: TGTGCCAGCAGGGGGGAACCCTACGAGCAGTACTTC.

The chain couples TRBV5-1 to TRBJ1-2; D is unclear. The CDR3 sequence is 13 residues long. V lost 4 bases, J lost 7 bases, and 14 bases lay in between. Germline CDR1 SGHRS, CDR2 YFSETQ. The CDR3, as DNA: TGCGCCAGCAGCGGCTCGCGGGAGGGTGGCTACACCTTC. It is translated as CASSGSREGGYTF.